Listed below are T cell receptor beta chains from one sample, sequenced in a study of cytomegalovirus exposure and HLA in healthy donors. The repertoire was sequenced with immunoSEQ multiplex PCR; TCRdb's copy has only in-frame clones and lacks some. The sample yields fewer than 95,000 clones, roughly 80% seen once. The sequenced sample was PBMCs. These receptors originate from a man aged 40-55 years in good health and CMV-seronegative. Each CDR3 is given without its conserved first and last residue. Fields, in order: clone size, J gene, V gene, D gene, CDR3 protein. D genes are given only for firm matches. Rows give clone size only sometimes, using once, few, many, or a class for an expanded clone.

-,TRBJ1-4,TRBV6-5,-,ASCRGFLEKLF
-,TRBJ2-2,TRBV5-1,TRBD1,ASSLPGGTRNTGELF
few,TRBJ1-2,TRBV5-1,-,ASSSSQGRGYT
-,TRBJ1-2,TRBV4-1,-,ASSHKAANYGYT
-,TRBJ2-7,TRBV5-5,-,ASSLERLYSYEQY
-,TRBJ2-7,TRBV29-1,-,SAQTGSSSYEQY
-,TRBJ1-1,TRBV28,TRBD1,ASSFSFLGVSRTGKNTEAF
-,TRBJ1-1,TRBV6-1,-,ASSEDGERAEAF
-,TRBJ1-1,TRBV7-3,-,ASSTVARLNTEAF
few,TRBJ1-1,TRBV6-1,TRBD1,ASPTGVYGDTEAF
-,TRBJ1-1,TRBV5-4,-,ASSPGQMNTEAF
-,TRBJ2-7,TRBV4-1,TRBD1,ASSPIDLGQGEQY
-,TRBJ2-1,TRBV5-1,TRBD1,ASSLVGQVVDEQF